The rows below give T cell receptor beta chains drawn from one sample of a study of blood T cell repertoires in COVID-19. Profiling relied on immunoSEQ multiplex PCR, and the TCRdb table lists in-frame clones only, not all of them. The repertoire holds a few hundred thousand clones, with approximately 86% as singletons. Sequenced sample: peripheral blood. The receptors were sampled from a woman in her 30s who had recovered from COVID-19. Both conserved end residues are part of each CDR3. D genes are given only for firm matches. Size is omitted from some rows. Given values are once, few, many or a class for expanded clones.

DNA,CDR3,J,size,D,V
TGTGCCACCAGTGACAGGGCTGGCTACACCTTC,CATSDRAGYTF,TRBJ1-2,-,-,TRBV24-1
TGCGCCAGCAGCCAACTCTCCTACGAGCAGTACTTC,CASSQLSYEQYF,TRBJ2-7,-,-,TRBV4-1
TGTGCCAGCAGCCCTCAGGGGAACTATGGCTACACCTTC,CASSPQGNYGYTF,TRBJ1-2,-,-,TRBV7-2
TGTGCCAGTAAAGACATCCTGCTGGGTAATTCACCCCTCCACTTT,CASKDILLGNSPLHF,TRBJ1-6,-,-,TRBV19
TGTGCCACTCTTTGGGGGGGAAGCCTGACTTTC,CATLWGGSLTF,TRBJ2-6,-,TRBD2,TRBV19
TGTGCCAGCAGCTCGACTTCGAGCACAGATACGCAGTATTTT,CASSSTSSTDTQYF,TRBJ2-3,-,-,TRBV7-2
TGTGCCAGCAGTTTTTTAGCTGAGACCCAGTACTTC,CASSFLAETQYF,TRBJ2-5,-,-,TRBV12-3/TRBV12-4
TGCGCCAGCAGCCTGCGGGGCCAGCTGTTTTTT,CASSLRGQLFF,TRBJ2-2,-,-,TRBV4-1
TGTGCCAGTAGGACAGGCGGGCAGCCCCAGCATTTT,CASRTGGQPQHF,TRBJ1-5,few,-,TRBV19
TGTGCCAGCAGTTCTACGACAGGGCCAGGGGAAAAACTGTTTTTT,CASSSTTGPGEKLFF,TRBJ1-4,once,TRBD1,TRBV6-6
TGTGCCAGCCTTAGCGGGACAGGGGACTACGAGCAGTACTTC,CASLSGTGDYEQYF,TRBJ2-7,-,TRBD1,TRBV2
TGTGCCAGTAGTCCGGGACAGGGCAATGAGCAGTTCTTC,CASSPGQGNEQFF,TRBJ2-1,once,TRBD1,TRBV19
TGTGCCAGCAGCCAAGAACTGGGACTAGCGGGGGCGAACACCGGGGAGCTGTTTTTT,CASSQELGLAGANTGELFF,TRBJ2-2,many,TRBD2,TRBV3-1/TRBV3-2
TGTGCCAGCAGCAAAGGAGGGGGAGCAGGAAACACCATATATTTT,CASSKGGGAGNTIYF,TRBJ1-3,-,-,TRBV21-1
TGTGCCAGCAGTGGCTCCCGAGTCGCCGCGCAGTATTTT,CASSGSRVAAQYF,TRBJ2-3,-,-,TRBV2
TGTGCCAGCAATAGACTAGCGGGTACCTACGAGCAGTACTTC,CASNRLAGTYEQYF,TRBJ2-7,-,TRBD2,TRBV6-5
TGTGCCAGCAGTTTATGGGGAATGGGAGGACCCCATCAGCCCCAGCATTTT,CASSLWGMGGPHQPQHF,TRBJ1-5,-,-,TRBV28
TGCAGCGTCCACATACCCGGACTAGCGGGAGGGCGGACCTACAATGAGCAGTTCTTC,CSVHIPGLAGGRTYNEQFF,TRBJ2-1,-,TRBD2,TRBV29-1
TGTGCCAGCAGGCCCAGGGGGACATCCTACGAGCAGTACTTC,CASRPRGTSYEQYF,TRBJ2-7,-,TRBD1,TRBV7-9
TGTGCCAGCAGCACACGCTCTGAGCAGTTCTTC,CASSTRSEQFF,TRBJ2-1,-,-,TRBV11-2
TGCGCCAGCAGCCAAGATCAAGGACAGGGAGGGGAGACCCAGTACTTC,CASSQDQGQGGETQYF,TRBJ2-5,-,-,TRBV4-1
TGTGCCTGGACCAGAAACATGAACACTGAAGCTTTCTTT,CAWTRNMNTEAFF,TRBJ1-1,once,-,TRBV30
TGTGCCAGCATGGTAGAGAGCTCCTATAATTCACCCCTCCACTTT,CASMVESSYNSPLHF,TRBJ1-6,-,-,TRBV2
TGTGCCAGCAGCCAAGACCCTGGCCGGAGGGATGAGCAGTTCTTC,CASSQDPGRRDEQFF,TRBJ2-1,-,-,TRBV4-2
TGTGCCATCAGTGAGGGGGTACAGGGTTACGAGCAGTACTTC,CAISEGVQGYEQYF,TRBJ2-7,-,-,TRBV10-3
TGTGCCAGCAGTATCGGGACAGGGGGCGCATACGAGCAGTACTTC,CASSIGTGGAYEQYF,TRBJ2-7,-,TRBD1,TRBV2
TGTGCCAGCAGCTTCAGGGAGGGGGAAAAACTGTTTTTT,CASSFREGEKLFF,TRBJ1-4,-,-,TRBV7-6
TGTGCCAGCAGCTCGAGGGGGAATCGCACTGAAGCTTTCTTT,CASSSRGNRTEAFF,TRBJ1-1,-,-,TRBV4-2
TGTGCCAGCAGCCAGAGCGGGGGGATCACAGATACGCAGTATTTT,CASSQSGGITDTQYF,TRBJ2-3,-,TRBD2,TRBV3-1/TRBV3-2
TGTGCCAGTAGTCCCGGGACTAGCGAGATCGTAAACATTCAGTACTTC,CASSPGTSEIVNIQYF,TRBJ2-4,-,TRBD2,TRBV19
TGTGCCAGCAGTTTCGTACGGAGCTATGGCTACACCTTC,CASSFVRSYGYTF,TRBJ1-2,-,-,TRBV12-3/TRBV12-4
TGTGCCAGCAGCTTCCGAGCGGGACAGGGGAGGGAGCAGTACTTC,CASSFRAGQGREQYF,TRBJ2-7,-,TRBD1,TRBV11-1
TGTGCCAGTAAACAGTTGGCCAGCCTCTATGGCTACACCTTC,CASKQLASLYGYTF,TRBJ1-2,once,-,TRBV11-2
TGCGCCAGCAGCCGGACAGATTCCTACGAGCAGTACTTC,CASSRTDSYEQYF,TRBJ2-7,-,-,TRBV5-1
TGTGCCAGCAGCCTTAGTCCTTCCCCATACGAGCAGTACTTC,CASSLSPSPYEQYF,TRBJ2-7,few,-,TRBV5-6
TGTGCCAGCAGCCAGGAGACAGCCGAAGCTTTCTTT,CASSQETAEAFF,TRBJ1-1,-,-,TRBV3-1/TRBV3-2